This T cell receptor (beta chain) was captured by sequencing in a study of T cell repertoires in cytomegalovirus infection. Study-wide context: Signatures in public TCR beta sequences pointed to both CMV infection and matching HLA type.

Notes on this clonotype: The antigen is undetermined.

Using its own MiXCR run on the reads, TCRdb lists one record per CDR3 protein. The profile covers more than 140,000 distinct CDR3 sequences, with about 6.5% appearing a single time and approximately 19% taken by the ten largest. Study-wide results and limits: What dominated the ex vivo response were HLA-C-restricted CMV-specific TCR beta clonotypes. Totalled public TCR beta family frequency picked out people who carried CMV plus the relevant HLA.

This TCR came from a human donor in good health (CMV status not recorded). Some clones in this sample may be carry-over from other donors' samples. Specimen: PBMCs.

The DNA for the CDR3 is TGTGCCATCAGGACTAGCGGGGGGGCAGATACGCAGTATTTT. It is translated as CAIRTSGGADTQYF. The chain recombines TRBV10-3 with TRBJ2-3; 14 nucleotides agree with TRBD2. Germline V lookup: CDR1 ENHRY, CDR2 SYGVKD. This CDR3 comprises 14 residues. The V segment lost 6 bases and the J segment 4 bases; nucleotides outside the gene matches: 0.